This record covers a single TCR beta chain. Only in-frame clones appear in the TCRdb table, and some are missing; sequencing was by immunoSEQ multiplex PCR. The data hold about 72,000 clones, with around four fifths observed a single time. The entry originates in a study of PD-L1 blockade in urothelial cancer. Study details: Timepoints chosen for blood analysis were 3 weeks (second dose) and 6 weeks after treatment start.

Per the germline V gene, CDR1 is GTSNPN and CDR2 is SVGIG (reference sequence). V was clipped by 8 bases and J by 1 base; unmatched bases: 4. The CDR3 length is 12 residues. The chain carries TRBV30 and TRBJ1-1; 7 nucleotides agree with TRBD1. This clonotype was sampled from a man in his 70s with urothelial cancer. Here the sequenced sample was PBMCs, taken around atezolizumab (anti-PD-L1) treatment. In DNA form, the CDR3 reads TGTGCCGCGACAGGGTGGAACACTGAAGCTTTCTTT. Its protein product is CAATGWNTEAFF.